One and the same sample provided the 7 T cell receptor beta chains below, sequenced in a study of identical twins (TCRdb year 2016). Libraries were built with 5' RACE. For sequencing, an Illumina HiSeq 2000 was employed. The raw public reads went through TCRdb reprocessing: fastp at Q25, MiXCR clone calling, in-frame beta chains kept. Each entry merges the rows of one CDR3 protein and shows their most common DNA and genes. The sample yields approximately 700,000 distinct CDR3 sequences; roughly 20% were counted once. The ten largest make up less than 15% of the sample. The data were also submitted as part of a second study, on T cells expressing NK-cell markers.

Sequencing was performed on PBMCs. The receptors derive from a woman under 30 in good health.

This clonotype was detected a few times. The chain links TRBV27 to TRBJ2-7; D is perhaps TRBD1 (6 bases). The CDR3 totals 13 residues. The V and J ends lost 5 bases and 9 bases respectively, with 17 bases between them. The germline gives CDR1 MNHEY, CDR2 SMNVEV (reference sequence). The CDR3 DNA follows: TGTGCCAGCAGTACCCAACAGGGACGGGGGCAGTACTTC. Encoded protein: CASSTQQGRGQYF.

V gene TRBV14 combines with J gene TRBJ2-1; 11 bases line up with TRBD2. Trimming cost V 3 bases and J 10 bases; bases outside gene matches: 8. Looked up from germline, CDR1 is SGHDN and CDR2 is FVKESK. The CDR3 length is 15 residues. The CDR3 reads CASSQGTSGSREQFF. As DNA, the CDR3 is TGTGCCAGCAGCCAGGGAACTAGCGGGAGTCGCGAGCAGTTCTTC.

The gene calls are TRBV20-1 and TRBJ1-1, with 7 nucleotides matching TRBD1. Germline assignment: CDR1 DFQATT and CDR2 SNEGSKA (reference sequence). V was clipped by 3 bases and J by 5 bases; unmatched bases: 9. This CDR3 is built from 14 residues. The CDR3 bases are TGCAGTGCTAGTGCAGGGGGGGAAATTACTGAAGCTTTCTTT. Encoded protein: CSASAGGEITEAFF.

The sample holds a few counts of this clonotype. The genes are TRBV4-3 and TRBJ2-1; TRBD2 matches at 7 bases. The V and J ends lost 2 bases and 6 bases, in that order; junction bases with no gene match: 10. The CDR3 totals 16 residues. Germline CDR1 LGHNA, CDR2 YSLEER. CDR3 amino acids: CASSQSAAGEANEQFF. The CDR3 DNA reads TGCGCCAGCAGCCAAAGTGCGGCGGGGGAAGCCAATGAGCAGTTCTTC.

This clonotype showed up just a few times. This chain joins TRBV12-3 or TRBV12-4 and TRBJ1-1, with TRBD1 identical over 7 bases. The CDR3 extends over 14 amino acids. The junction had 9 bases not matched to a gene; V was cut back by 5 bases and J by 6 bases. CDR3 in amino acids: CASSPRQGLAEAFF. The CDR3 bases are TGTGCCAGCAGTCCGAGACAGGGACTGGCTGAAGCTTTCTTT.

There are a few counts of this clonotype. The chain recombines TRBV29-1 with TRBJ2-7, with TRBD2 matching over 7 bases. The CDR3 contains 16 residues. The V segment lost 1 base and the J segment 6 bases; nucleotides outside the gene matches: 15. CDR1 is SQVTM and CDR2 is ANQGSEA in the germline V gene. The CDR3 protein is CSVEGGAVAGPLEQYF. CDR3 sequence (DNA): TGCAGCGTTGAAGGGGGTGCGGTAGCGGGCCCTCTCGAGCAGTACTTC.

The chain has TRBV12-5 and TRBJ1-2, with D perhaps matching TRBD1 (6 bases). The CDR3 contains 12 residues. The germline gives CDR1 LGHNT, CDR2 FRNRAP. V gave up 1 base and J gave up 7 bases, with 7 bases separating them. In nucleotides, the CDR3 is TGTGCTAGTGGTTTGGAGGGGGTTGGCTACACCTTC. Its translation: CASGLEGVGYTF.